This paragraph reports one T cell receptor beta chain. Antigen unknown. The sample belongs to a study of cytomegalovirus exposure and HLA in healthy donors. The study, taken as a whole, reports: A later analysis showed HLA-associated TCR beta chains outstripping equally common others in clonal expansion. Researchers reportedly found TCR beta sequences accurately predicted most subjects' HLA-A and HLA-B alleles. According to a later analysis, most TCR beta chains associated with CMV appeared HLA-restricted.

Use of 60 Vbeta and 13 Jbeta primers characterized the PCR. The assay was immunoSEQ multiplex PCR, and TCRdb's table has in-frame clones only and misses some. The table includes 150,000 to 200,000 clones, more than 80% detected once. The sequenced sample consisted of PBMCs. This clonotype was obtained from a woman in her 50s in good health and CMV-seronegative.

CDR3 amino acids: CASTVDSSAVSGELFF. Here the CDR3 DNA reads TGTGCCAGTACCGTCGACAGTTCTGCGGTATCGGGGGAGCTGTTTTTT. The chain joins TRBV19 to TRBJ2-2, with TRBD1 as a possible D gene (5 bases). V was clipped by 7 bases and J by 8 bases, with 23 bases between them. This CDR3 comprises 16 residues. In germline, CDR1 is LNHDA, CDR2 SQIVND (reference sequence).